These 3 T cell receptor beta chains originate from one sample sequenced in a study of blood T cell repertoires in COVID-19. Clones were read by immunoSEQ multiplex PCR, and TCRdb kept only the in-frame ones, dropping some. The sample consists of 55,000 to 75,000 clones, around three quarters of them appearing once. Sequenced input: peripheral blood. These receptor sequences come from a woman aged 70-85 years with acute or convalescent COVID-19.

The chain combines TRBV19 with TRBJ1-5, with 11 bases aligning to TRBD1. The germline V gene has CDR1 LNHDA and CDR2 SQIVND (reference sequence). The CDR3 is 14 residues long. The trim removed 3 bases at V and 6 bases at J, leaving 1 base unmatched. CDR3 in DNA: TGTGCCAGTAGTATGGGACAGGGGGTTCAGCCCCAGCATTTT. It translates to CASSMGQGVQPQHF.

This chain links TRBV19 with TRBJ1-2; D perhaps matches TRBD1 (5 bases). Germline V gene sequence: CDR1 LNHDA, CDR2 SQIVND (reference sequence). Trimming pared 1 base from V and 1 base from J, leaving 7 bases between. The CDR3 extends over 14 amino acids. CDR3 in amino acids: CASSIGQFNYGYTF. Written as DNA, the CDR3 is TGTGCCAGTAGTATAGGACAGTTTAACTATGGCTACACCTTC. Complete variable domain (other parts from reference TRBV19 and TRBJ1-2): DGGITQSPKYLFRKEGQNVTLSCEQNLNHDAMYWYRQDPGQGLRLIYYSQIVNDFQKGDIAEGYSVSREKKESFPLTVTSAQKNPTAFYLCASSIGQFNYGYTFGSGTRLTVV.

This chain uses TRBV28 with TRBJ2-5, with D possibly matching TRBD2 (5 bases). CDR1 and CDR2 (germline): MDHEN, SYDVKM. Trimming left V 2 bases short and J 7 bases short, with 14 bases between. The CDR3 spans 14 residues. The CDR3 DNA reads TGTGCCAGCAGTTTACGGGGAGCAGCCGGGACCCAGTACTTC. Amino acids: CASSLRGAAGTQYF.